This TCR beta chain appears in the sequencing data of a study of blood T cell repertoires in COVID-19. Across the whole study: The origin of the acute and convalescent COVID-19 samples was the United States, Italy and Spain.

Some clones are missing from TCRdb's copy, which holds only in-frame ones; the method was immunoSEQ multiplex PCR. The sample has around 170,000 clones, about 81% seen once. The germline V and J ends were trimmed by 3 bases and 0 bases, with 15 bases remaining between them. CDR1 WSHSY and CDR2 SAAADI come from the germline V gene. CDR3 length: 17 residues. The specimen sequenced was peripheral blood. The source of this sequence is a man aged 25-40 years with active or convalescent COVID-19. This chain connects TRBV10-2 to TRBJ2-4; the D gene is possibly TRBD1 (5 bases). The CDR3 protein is CASSENQGRLAKNIQYF. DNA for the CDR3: TGCGCCAGCAGTGAAAACCAGGGTAGGCTAGCCAAAAACATTCAGTACTTC.